The 30 T cell receptor beta chains below were found in one sample sequenced in a study of T cell responses to AZD1222 COVID-19 vaccine (dated by TCRdb to about 2021). The time point label of this sample denotes: baseline before first vaccination. The library relied on the immunoSEQ multiplex PCR assay. The clones in this table, taken by TCRdb from immuneACCESS, are in-frame only. Not every clone is retained; where verified, under half of the shortfall comes from an unresolved V gene, and the cause of the rest is unknown. The sample table lists around 120,000 clones, 85% to 95% of them with a count of one. The top ten hold approximately 3.1% of the sample. Sequencing was performed on peripheral blood, taken on day 0 of AZD1222 vaccination. These receptors were obtained from an adult in good health.

J is TRBJ1-2 and V is TRBV4-1, with TRBD1 as a possible D gene (5 bases). The CDR3 runs 12 residues. CDR1 is MGHRA, CDR2 YSYEKL, per germline. Trimming pared 8 bases from V and 6 bases from J, leaving 13 bases between. CDR3: CASGGPTDGYTF. CDR3 DNA sequence: TGCGCCAGCGGGGGTCCTACGGATGGCTACACCTTC.

The V call is TRBV10-3, the J call TRBJ2-3; TRBD2 agrees at 10 bases. Germline values: CDR1 ENHRY, CDR2 SYGVKD. Trimming at V came to 4 bases and at J to 6 bases, leaving 10 bases not matched to a gene. CDR3 length: 16 residues. The DNA for the CDR3 is TGTGCCATCAGTGGAGCGGGAGGGCCTCTCAGGGATACGCAGTATTTT. This gives the protein CAISGAGGPLRDTQYF.

The chain combines TRBV11-3 with TRBJ2-5; D may be TRBD1 (5 bases). CDR1 is SGHNT and CDR2 is YENEEA in the germline V gene. This CDR3 is built from 13 residues. Trimming pared 5 bases from V and 4 bases from J, leaving 11 bases between. The DNA for the CDR3 is TGTGCCAGCAGCCCAGGGATCCGAGAGACCCAGTACTTC. This codes for CASSPGIRETQYF.

The chain is built from TRBV10-2 and TRBJ2-1; either TRBD1 or TRBD2 may supply D (5 bases each). Per germline, CDR1 WSHSY and CDR2 SAAADI. V lost 8 bases to trimming and J lost 7 bases, with 9 bases between them. The CDR3 has 11 residues. CDR3 DNA: TGCGCCAGCGGGTGGGGGAATGAGCAGTTCTTC. Amino acid sequence: CASGWGNEQFF.

CDR3 protein: CASSPWRRTDTQYF. CDR3 in DNA: TGCGCCAGCAGCCCTTGGCGGCGCACAGATACGCAGTATTTT. This chain uses TRBV5-1 with TRBJ2-3; D unresolved. V was clipped by 4 bases and J by 1 base, with 10 bases between them. Germline V lookup: CDR1 SGHRS, CDR2 YFSETQ. The CDR3 contains 14 residues.

The chain couples TRBV12-3 or TRBV12-4 to TRBJ2-3; 7 bases are shared with TRBD2. With 8 bases clipped from V and 3 bases from J, the junction kept 2 bases outside the gene matches. The CDR3 spans 12 residues. This CDR3 reads CASLGGTDTQYF. In nucleotides, the CDR3 is TGTGCCAGCCTCGGGGGGACAGATACGCAGTATTTT.

The chain joins TRBV28 to TRBJ1-5, with 10 nucleotides matching TRBD1. V gave up 5 bases and J gave up 7 bases; unmatched junction bases: 11. This CDR3 has 16 residues. Germline V gene data show CDR1 as MDHEN and CDR2 as SYDVKM. The CDR3 is CASSPATGGQEQPQHF. The DNA for the CDR3 is TGTGCCAGCAGTCCAGCGACAGGGGGCCAGGAACAGCCCCAGCATTTT.

The chain couples TRBV4-1 to TRBJ2-2; a possible D gene is TRBD2 (5 bases). Germline V lookup: CDR1 MGHRA, CDR2 YSYEKL. The CDR3 extends over 15 amino acids. Trimming removed 1 base at V and 6 bases at J, with 12 bases between. In DNA form, the CDR3 reads TGCGCCAGCAGCCAAGTAAAGGGAGAGGCCGGGGAGCTGTTTTTT. Its translation: CASSQVKGEAGELFF.

On this clone itself: Compared with germline, one end of the junction differs, possibly owing to a read error. The genes are TRBV7-7 and TRBJ2-2; TRBD2 might be the D (6 bases). Germline lookup yields CDR1 SSHAT and CDR2 FNYEAQ (reference sequence). This CDR3 region has 15 residues. This CDR3 is CASSLSVGGSGELFF. CDR3 nucleotide sequence: TGTGCTAGCAGCCTGAGCGTGGGAGGATCCGGGGAGCTGTTTTTT.

This clone was found once. V and J are TRBV3-1 (or the pseudogene TRBV3-2) and TRBJ2-2; 8 bases are shared with TRBD2. V lost 5 bases to trimming and J lost 5 bases; unmatched junction nucleotides: 4. The CDR3 has 14 residues. Germline CDR1 is LGHDT and CDR2 is YNNKEL (reference sequence). CDR3 nucleotide sequence: TGTGCCAGCAGCAGGGGACTAGGTACCGGGGAGCTGTTTTTT. Residues: CASSRGLGTGELFF.

The V and J genes are TRBV30 and TRBJ1-1, with D hard to call. The CDR3 has 13 residues. V was trimmed by 6 bases and J by 0 bases, leaving 11 bases between them. The germline CDR1 and CDR2 sequences are GTSNPN and SVGIG (reference sequence). The CDR3 DNA reads TGTGCCTGTACGTTCGAACTGAACACTGAAGCTTTCTTT. It yields the protein CACTFELNTEAFF.

This clone occurred a few times. This chain connects TRBV2 to TRBJ1-2, with TRBD1 as a possible D gene (5 bases). Germline V lookup: CDR1 SNHLY, CDR2 FYNNEI. The V and J ends lost 11 bases and 1 base respectively, with 14 bases between them. The CDR3 spans 13 residues. The DNA for the CDR3 is TGTGCCCGCTCCGGGGGGGGTAACTATGGCTACACCTTC. It yields the protein CARSGGGNYGYTF.

The chain links TRBV5-5 to TRBJ2-7; D may match TRBD1 or TRBD2 (5 bases each). V dropped 1 base and J dropped 5 bases, with 25 bases sitting between them. Germline V gene sequence: CDR1 SGHKS, CDR2 YYEKEE (reference sequence). The CDR3 totals 18 residues. CDR3 residues: CASSLHLNLQAPGDEQYF. For the CDR3, the DNA is TGTGCCAGCAGCTTGCACCTCAACCTACAGGCCCCCGGGGACGAGCAGTACTTC.

The chain has TRBV20-1 and TRBJ2-6; 7 bases are shared with TRBD2. CDR3 length: 18 residues. Germline CDR1 reads DFQATT; CDR2 reads SNEGSKA (reference sequence). The V and J ends lost 3 bases and 0 bases, in that order; junction bases with no gene match: 11. This chain's CDR3 is CSASGLGDLLSGANVLTF. CDR3 nucleotide sequence: TGCAGTGCTAGTGGACTAGGGGATCTCCTCTCTGGGGCCAACGTCCTGACTTTC.

In regard to this clone: This CDR3 is also generated by other DNA sequences in the sample. The rearrangement links TRBV5-1 to TRBJ2-1; 11 positions match TRBD2. After removal of 3 bases from V and 3 bases from J, the junction contained 2 bases not matched to a gene. Germline V gives CDR1 SGHRS, CDR2 YFSETQ. The CDR3 totals 15 residues. This CDR3 reads CASSSGTSGYNEQFF. The CDR3 nucleotides read TGCGCCAGCAGCTCCGGGACTAGCGGCTACAATGAGCAGTTCTTC. Complete variable domain (other parts from reference TRBV5-1 and TRBJ2-1): KAGVTQTPRYLIKTRGQQVTLSCSPISGHRSVSWYQQTPGQGLQFLFEYFSETQRNKGNFPGRFSGRQFSNSRSEMNVSTLELGDSALYLCASSSGTSGYNEQFFGPGTRLTVL.

V usage is TRBV11-2 and J usage is TRBJ2-7, with 8 nucleotides matching TRBD1. CDR3 length equals 16 residues. The germline V gene encodes CDR1 SGHAT and CDR2 FQNNGV. V was pared by 5 bases and J by 0 bases, with 9 bases of the junction left unmatched. CDR3 bases: TGTGCCAGCAGCCCAAACCACGGACAGGGCTCCTACGAGCAGTACTTC. Translated, it gives CASSPNHGQGSYEQYF.

The chain carries TRBV6-5 and TRBJ1-1; 8 bases are shared with TRBD1. V shed 2 bases and J 9 bases; nucleotides not matched to a gene: 8. This CDR3 region has 14 residues. Germline assignment: CDR1 MNHEY and CDR2 SVGAGI. The CDR3 bases are TGTGCCAGCAGTTACGGAGGACAGGGATCCCAAGCTTTCTTT. Protein product: CASSYGGQGSQAFF.

J is TRBJ2-3 and V is TRBV12-3 or TRBV12-4; the D gene is possibly TRBD2 (5 bases). Between the trimmed V and J ends, which lost 7 bases and 8 bases, there was a span of 13 bases. The CDR3 loop spans 12 amino acids. In nucleotides, the CDR3 is TGTGCCAGCACCCTAGAGGGAATTACGCAGTATTTT. Protein: CASTLEGITQYF.

This clone has just a few counts. V usage is TRBV7-8 and J usage is TRBJ1-4, with D possibly matching TRBD1 (6 bases). CDR1 is SGHVS, CDR2 FQNEAQ, per germline. CDR3 length: 16 residues. Trimming cost V 6 bases and J 4 bases, with 18 bases left between them. The CDR3 region is CASRLTGTLVNEKLFF. The DNA for the CDR3 is TGTGCCAGCAGGTTAACCGGGACACTGGTTAATGAAAAACTGTTTTTT.

The chain employs TRBV2 and TRBJ2-7; 8 nucleotides align to TRBD1. Germline V gene lookup returns CDR1 SNHLY and CDR2 FYNNEI. The V gene end was trimmed by 7 bases and the J gene end by 2 bases; junction bases not matched to a gene: 7. This CDR3 has 14 residues. CDR3 sequence (DNA): TGTGCCAGCATCCTCGACAGGGGAACCTACGAGCAGTACTTC. It encodes CASILDRGTYEQYF.

In its sample, this clone was seen a few times. V gene TRBV6-5 combines with J gene TRBJ1-1; no definite D call. CDR3 length: 14 residues. CDR1 is MNHEY, CDR2 SVGAGI, per germline. V was shortened by 6 bases and J by 1 base, with 12 bases between the two germline ends. The CDR3, as DNA: TGTGCCAGCAGCTTGGGCCCCTCGAACACTGAAGCTTTCTTT. Protein: CASSLGPSNTEAFF.

Comment on this clone: The sample has other DNA sequences that encode this CDR3 too. The chain uses TRBV7-9 and TRBJ2-2; D unresolved. CDR3 size: 11 residues. V lost 4 bases and J lost 4, with 1 base in between. Germline V gives CDR1 SEHNR, CDR2 FQNEAQ (reference sequence). In DNA, the CDR3 is TGTGCCAGCAGCTCCACCGGGGAGCTGTTTTTT. Translating it yields CASSSTGELFF.

The rearrangement joins TRBV27 to TRBJ1-1, with D unresolved. The CDR3 is made up of 13 amino acids. Trimming shortened V by 3 bases and J by 6 bases, and 11 bases separated the two germline ends. Germline CDR1 MNHEY, CDR2 SMNVEV (reference sequence). CDR3 region: CASSFSRLSEAFF. CDR3 DNA: TGTGCCAGCAGTTTTTCGAGACTCTCTGAAGCTTTCTTT.

V gene TRBV5-1 combines with J gene TRBJ1-3, with 10 bases lining up with TRBD1. The germline V gene has CDR1 SGHRS and CDR2 YFSETQ. The CDR3 extends over 15 amino acids. With 7 bases clipped from V and 7 bases from J, the junction kept 11 bases outside the gene matches. CDR3 nucleotide sequence: TGCGCCAGCTCTCACGGGACAGGGGCACCCAACACCATATATTTT. Its translation is CASSHGTGAPNTIYF.

The chain recombines TRBV7-9 with TRBJ2-7; 9 bases align to TRBD1. The CDR3 has 15 amino acids. J gave up 4 bases and V 5 bases, and 9 bases lay outside the gene matches. Per the germline V gene, CDR1 is SEHNR and CDR2 is FQNEAQ (reference sequence). CDR3 coding DNA: TGTGCCAGCAGCGCAGGGACAGGGAGGGTGTACGAGCAGTACTTC. Protein sequence: CASSAGTGRVYEQYF.

The chain has TRBV12-3 or TRBV12-4 and TRBJ2-2; D gene unclear. Trimming removed 10 bases at V and 1 base at J, with 10 bases between. The CDR3 has 13 residues. The CDR3 reads CATSAGNTGELFF. As DNA, the CDR3 is TGTGCCACTTCTGCTGGGAACACCGGGGAGCTGTTTTTT.

This rearrangement joins TRBV7-8 to TRBJ2-3, with TRBD1 identical over 8 bases. The CDR3 loop spans 16 amino acids. The germline V gene has CDR1 SGHVS and CDR2 FQNEAQ. With 5 bases clipped from V and 2 bases from J, the junction kept 9 bases outside the gene matches. DNA of the CDR3: TGTGCCAGCAGCAAGAACCGGGACAGGAACACAGATACGCAGTATTTT. Translation gives CASSKNRDRNTDTQYF.

The rearrangement joins TRBV7-9 to TRBJ2-2; D remains unclear. Germline V lookup: CDR1 SEHNR, CDR2 FQNEAQ (reference sequence). V was shortened by 3 bases and J by 7 bases, with 15 bases between the two germline ends. This CDR3 is built from 15 residues. CDR3 DNA: TGTGCCAGCAGCTTTCAGAGCCTACCCGGCGGGGAGCTGTTTTTT. It codes for CASSFQSLPGGELFF.

V is TRBV28 and J is TRBJ1-6, with D unclear. CDR1 and CDR2 from the germline V gene are MDHEN and SYDVKM. The V and J ends lost 5 bases and 4 bases respectively, with 15 bases between them. This CDR3 spans 16 amino acids. The CDR3 DNA reads as TGTGCCAGCAGTGATACCCGGCTCGATTATAATTCACCCCTCCACTTT. Translation: CASSDTRLDYNSPLHF.

This rearrangement joins TRBV7-9 to TRBJ1-1, with D possibly TRBD1 on 6 matching bases. The CDR3 has 14 amino acids. Germline V gene data show CDR1 as SEHNR and CDR2 as FQNEAQ (reference sequence). Between the trimmed V and J ends, which lost 2 bases and 4 bases, there was a span of 11 bases. The DNA for the CDR3 is TGTGCCAGCAGCTTAAGCGGGGGGCGCACTGAAGCTTTCTTT. Its protein product is CASSLSGGRTEAFF.